These 8 T cell receptor beta chains were sequenced from one sample in a study of cytomegalovirus exposure and HLA in healthy donors. The primer mix had 60 Vbeta and 13 Jbeta primers. The assay was immunoSEQ multiplex PCR, and TCRdb's table has in-frame clones only and misses some. The repertoire holds roughly 120,000 clones, with roughly 80% as singletons. The specimen was PBMCs. These receptor sequences come from a man in his 60s in good health and CMV-seropositive.

The chain employs TRBV5-1 and TRBJ1-4; 8 bases match TRBD1. The CDR3 consists of 15 residues. Trimming took 3 bases from V and 8 from J; bases not matched to a gene: 9. Germline V gene lookup returns CDR1 SGHRS and CDR2 YFSETQ. The CDR3 loop reads CASSSTGGVNEKLFF. The CDR3 bases are TGCGCCAGCAGCTCAACAGGGGGTGTGAACGAAAAACTGTTTTTT.

This chain links TRBV2 with TRBJ1-4; 9 bases align to TRBD1. V lost 6 bases to trimming and J lost 0 bases; unmatched junction nucleotides: 14. The CDR3 length is 19 residues. Germline V gives CDR1 SNHLY, CDR2 FYNNEI. The CDR3 nucleotides read TGTGCCAGCAGCCTTCCGGGACAGGGACTATTCGCAACTAATGAAAAACTGTTTTTT. Protein: CASSLPGQGLFATNEKLFF.

This chain connects TRBV6-5 to TRBJ2-1; no clear D. The V and J ends lost 2 bases and 1 base respectively, with 12 bases between them. This CDR3 is 16 amino acids long. Germline V gene sequence: CDR1 MNHEY, CDR2 SVGAGI. The CDR3 sequence is CASSYRRRTSYNEQFF. In DNA form, the CDR3 reads TGTGCCAGCAGTTACCGGAGACGTACTTCCTACAATGAGCAGTTCTTC.

The J gene is TRBJ2-1, the V gene TRBV7-9; D may be TRBD1 (6 bases). The V gene lost 0 bases and the J gene lost 0 bases, with 6 bases spanning the gap. The germline V gene encodes CDR1 SEHNR and CDR2 FQNEAQ (reference sequence). The CDR3 runs to 15 residues. As DNA, the CDR3 is TGTGCCAGCAGCTTAGCGGGGGCCTCCTACAATGAGCAGTTCTTC. It yields the protein CASSLAGASYNEQFF.

The chain combines TRBV13 with TRBJ2-7; TRBD1 matches 8 bases. CDR1 and CDR2 from the germline V gene are PRHDT and FYEKMQ (reference sequence). CDR3 length equals 15 residues. V lost 2 bases, J lost 4 bases, and 7 bases stayed unmatched. CDR3 nucleotide sequence: TGTGCCAGCAGCTTATTCCAGGGGGCGATGTACGAGCAGTACTTC. Its translation is CASSLFQGAMYEQYF.

Notes on this clone: Other DNA variants within this sample encode the same CDR3. The chain recombines TRBV9 with TRBJ2-7; D is uncertain. V was clipped by 0 bases and J by 0 bases, with 7 bases between them. The germline V gene encodes CDR1 SGDLS and CDR2 YYNGEE. CDR3 size: 14 residues. The CDR3 protein is CASSVALSSYEQYF. The CDR3 DNA follows: TGTGCCAGCAGCGTAGCCCTGAGCTCCTACGAGCAGTACTTC.

J is TRBJ2-2 and V is TRBV4-1, with 8 positions matching TRBD2. The V segment lost 4 bases and the J segment 1 base; nucleotides outside the gene matches: 5. CDR3 length: 16 amino acids. CDR1 and CDR2 (germline): MGHRA, YSYEKL. The CDR3 loop is CASSRGLALNTGELFF. DNA of the CDR3: TGCGCCAGCAGCCGCGGACTAGCCTTGAACACCGGGGAGCTGTTTTTT.

For this clone: The germline gene is not matched at one end of the junction; a read error may be the cause. The identical CDR3 is also encoded by other nucleotide sequences in the sample. This chain joins TRBV29-1 and TRBJ1-1; possible D gene TRBD1, 6 bases. The CDR3 runs to 13 residues. The germline V gene encodes CDR1 SQVTM and CDR2 ANQGSEA. CDR3 nucleotides: TGCAGCGTTGATCGAGGGGGAAACACTGAAGCCTTCTTT. This sequence encodes CSVDRGGNTEAFF.